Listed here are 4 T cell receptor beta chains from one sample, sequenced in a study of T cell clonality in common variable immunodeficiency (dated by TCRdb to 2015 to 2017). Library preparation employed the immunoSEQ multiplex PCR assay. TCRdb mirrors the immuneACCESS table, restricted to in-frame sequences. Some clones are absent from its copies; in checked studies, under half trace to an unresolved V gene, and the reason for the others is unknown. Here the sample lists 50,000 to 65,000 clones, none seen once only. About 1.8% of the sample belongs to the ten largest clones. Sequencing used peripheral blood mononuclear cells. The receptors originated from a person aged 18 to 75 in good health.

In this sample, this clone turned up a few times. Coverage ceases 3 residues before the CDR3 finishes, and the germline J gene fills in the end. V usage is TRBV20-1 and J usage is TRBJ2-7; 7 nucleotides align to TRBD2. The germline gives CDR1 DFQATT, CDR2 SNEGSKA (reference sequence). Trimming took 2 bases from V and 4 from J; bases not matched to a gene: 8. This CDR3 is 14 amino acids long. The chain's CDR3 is CSARKRGRFYEQYF. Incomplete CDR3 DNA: TGCAGTGCTAGAAAGCGGGGACGATTTTACGAG.

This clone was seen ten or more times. CDR3 DNA (partial): TGTGCCAGTAGTATACAGGGGGGAGGCTCTGGGGCCAACGTC. Its protein is CASSIQGGGSGANV. The CDR3 in full is CASSIQGGGSGANVLTF. The J gene is TRBJ2-6, the V gene TRBV19; weak D call: TRBD1 (7 bases). The read ends 3 residues shy of where the CDR3 ends; the end is completed using the germline J gene. V shed 2 bases and J shed 0 bases, with 11 bases lying between them. The CDR3 covers 17 residues. The germline V gene has CDR1 LNHDA and CDR2 SQIVND (reference sequence).

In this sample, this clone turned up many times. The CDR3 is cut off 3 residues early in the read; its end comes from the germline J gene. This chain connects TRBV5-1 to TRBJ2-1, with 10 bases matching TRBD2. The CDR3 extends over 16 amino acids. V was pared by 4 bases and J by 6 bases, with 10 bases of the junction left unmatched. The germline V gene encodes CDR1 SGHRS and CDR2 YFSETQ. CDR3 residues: CASSNLAGARINEQFF. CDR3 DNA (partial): TGCGCCAGCAGCAACCTAGCGGGAGCGCGTATCAATGAG.

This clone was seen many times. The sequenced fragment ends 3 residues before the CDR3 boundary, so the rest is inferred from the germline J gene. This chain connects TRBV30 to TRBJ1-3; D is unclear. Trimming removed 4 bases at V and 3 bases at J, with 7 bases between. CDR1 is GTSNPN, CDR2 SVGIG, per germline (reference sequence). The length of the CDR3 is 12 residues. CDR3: CAWTAGGNTIYF. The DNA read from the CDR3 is TGTGCCTGGACCGCCGGTGGAAACACC.